A single sample gave rise to the 32 T cell receptor beta chains below, sequenced in a study of regulatory T cells in long-lasting Graves disease. For TCR beta, libraries came from iRepertoire HTBI primers and Arm-PCR of CDR3 regions. MiXCR, run by TCRdb on the multiplex PCR reads, gives a single entry per CDR3 protein. The sample gives about 450,000 distinct CDR3 sequences, over 15% of which show up once; around 10% is in the top ten. Time point: newly diagnosed GD, antithyroid drugs for less than 3 months. Extracted PBMC RNA gave rise to the TCR library. These same records also appear under a second study, on T cells in Graves' hyperthyroidism and ophthalmopathy.

Material: peripheral blood mononuclear cells (PBMCs), obtained at new diagnosis, from a patient treated with antithyroid drugs. The receptor set was obtained from a woman younger than 45 with Graves disease.

This clonotype was seen at least ten times. The V and J genes are TRBV7-8 and TRBJ2-2; 12 bases agree with TRBD1. This CDR3 has 18 residues. Per the germline V gene, CDR1 is SGHVS and CDR2 is FQNEAQ. J was trimmed by 6 bases and V by 6 bases; bases with no gene match: 14. CDR3 DNA sequence: TGTGCCAGCAGGCCAACCGGGACAGGGGGCGCAAGGCCCGGGGAGCTGTTTTTT. Its protein product is CASRPTGTGGARPGELFF.

This clonotype appeared many times. The rearrangement links TRBV29-1 to TRBJ2-1; either TRBD1 or TRBD2 may fit D (5 bases each). The germline V gene has CDR1 SQVTM and CDR2 ANQGSEA. This CDR3 comprises 13 residues. Trimming cost V 3 bases and J 12 bases, with 18 bases left between them. CDR3: CSVDYRDLRGQFF. The CDR3, as DNA: TGCAGCGTTGATTACCGGGACCTCCGCGGGCAGTTCTTC.

The chain has TRBV6-2 or TRBV6-3 and TRBJ1-2; possibly TRBD1 for D (5 bases). The CDR3 extends over 14 amino acids. The germline gives CDR1 MNHEY, CDR2 SVGEGT. Trimming took 5 bases from V and 6 from J, leaving 16 bases between them. Here the CDR3 DNA reads TGTGCCAGCAGTGAAGCGGGGGTGGCTAATGGCTACACCTTC. It is translated as CASSEAGVANGYTF.

This clonotype was seen many times. V gene TRBV5-5 combines with J gene TRBJ2-6; 9 bases are a match to TRBD1. The CDR3 is 18 amino acids. V lost 4 bases to trimming and J lost 2 bases; unmatched junction nucleotides: 10. CDR1 and CDR2 (germline): SGHKS, YYEKEE (reference sequence). The CDR3 sequence is CASSPGQGIMAGANVLTF. The CDR3 DNA reads as TGTGCCAGCAGCCCAGGACAGGGGATCATGGCTGGGGCCAACGTCCTGACTTTC.

This clonotype was seen at least ten times. This chain uses TRBV5-1 with TRBJ2-7; D gene uncertain. The CDR3 is made up of 16 amino acids. V lost 0 bases and J 3 bases, leaving 16 bases between the germline ends. CDR1 is SGHRS and CDR2 is YFSETQ in the germline V gene. CDR3 in amino acids: CASSLVAGLLGYEQYF. In DNA, the CDR3 is TGCGCCAGCAGCTTGGTAGCAGGCCTCCTTGGCTACGAGCAGTACTTC.

This clonotype has a count of ten or more. The chain links TRBV5-8 to TRBJ2-7; D might be TRBD1 or TRBD2, each matching 5 bases. Germline CDR1 reads SGHTS; CDR2 reads YDEGEE. With 4 bases removed from V and 2 bases from J, the gap between germline ends came to 7 bases. The CDR3 runs to 12 residues. CDR3 sequence (DNA): TGTGCCAGCAGCGGGGGAGCCTACGAGCAGTACTTC. This codes for CASSGGAYEQYF.

In this sample, this clonotype turned up many times. The rearrangement joins TRBV12-3 or TRBV12-4 to TRBJ1-2; D not resolved. Between the trimmed V and J ends, which lost 7 bases and 4 bases, there was a span of 10 bases. CDR3 length: 12 residues. CDR3 loop: CASKNYPYGYTF. The CDR3 DNA is TGTGCCAGCAAGAATTACCCCTATGGCTACACCTTC.

This clonotype appeared a few times. The CDR3 region is CASSTLRGSGELFF. As DNA, the CDR3 is TGTGCCAGCAGCACATTGAGAGGGAGCGGGGAGCTGTTTTTT. The chain has TRBV2 and TRBJ2-2, with D possibly TRBD2 on 5 matching bases. The CDR3 covers 14 residues. Looked up from germline, CDR1 is SNHLY and CDR2 is FYNNEI. The germline V and J ends were trimmed by 6 bases and 7 bases, with 15 bases remaining between them.

This clonotype was counted a few times. The genes are TRBV12-3 or TRBV12-4 and TRBJ1-3; D unresolved. There are 14 residues in the CDR3. V was clipped by 5 bases and J by 3 bases, with 11 bases between them. The CDR3 sequence: CASSRAGIGNTIYF. The CDR3, as DNA: TGTGCCAGCAGTCGGGCAGGAATTGGAAACACCATATATTTT.

This clonotype has ten or more counts. V and J are TRBV7-9 and TRBJ2-2; 7 bases match TRBD1. The CDR3 is 14 amino acids. Trimming removed 5 bases from V and 1 base from J; junction bases left unmatched: 1. Per the germline V gene, CDR1 is SEHNR and CDR2 is FQNEAQ (reference sequence). In DNA, the CDR3 is TGTGCCAGCAGCGGGGACAGGAACACCGGGGAGCTGTTTTTT. Translating gives CASSGDRNTGELFF.

This chain uses TRBV19 with TRBJ1-5; possible D gene TRBD1, 5 bases. Germline V gene lookup returns CDR1 LNHDA and CDR2 SQIVND (reference sequence). Between the trimmed V and J ends, which lost 10 bases and 0 bases, there was a span of 16 bases. The CDR3 contains 15 residues. CDR3 DNA: TGTGCCACCCTGGGACTAAGTACTAGCAATCAGCCCCAGCATTTT. This codes for CATLGLSTSNQPQHF.

The chain combines TRBV15 with TRBJ2-3; 8 nucleotides match TRBD1. The trim removed 3 bases at V and 2 bases at J, leaving 7 bases unmatched. The CDR3 spans 16 residues. CDR1 is LNHNV and CDR2 is YYDKDF in the germline V gene (reference sequence). The CDR3 reads CATSRGTGPSTDTQYF. CDR3 DNA sequence: TGTGCCACCAGCAGGGGGACAGGTCCATCCACAGATACGCAGTATTTT.

This clonotype was recorded at least ten times. The chain links TRBV12-3 or TRBV12-4 to TRBJ2-7, with TRBD2 identical over 8 bases. The V segment lost 6 bases and the J segment 7 bases; nucleotides outside the gene matches: 8. This CDR3 comprises 13 residues. The CDR3 DNA reads as TGTGCCAGCAGCCCCTCGGTAGCGGGAGAGCAGTACTTC. It yields the protein CASSPSVAGEQYF.

This CDR3 reads CASSVAGSGSPDTQYF. The CDR3 DNA reads TGTGCCAGCAGCGTTGCGGGTAGCGGGAGTCCAGATACGCAGTATTTT. V is TRBV9 and J is TRBJ2-3, with 9 bases identical to TRBD2. J gave up 4 bases and V 2 bases, and 8 bases lay outside the gene matches. The germline gives CDR1 SGDLS, CDR2 YYNGEE. The CDR3 length is 16 residues.

This clonotype was seen many times. V gene TRBV11-2 combines with J gene TRBJ2-7; D possibly corresponds to TRBD1 (6 bases). This CDR3 has 15 residues. Germline assignment: CDR1 SGHAT and CDR2 FQNNGV. V shed 1 base and J shed 4 bases, with 14 bases lying between them. The CDR3 sequence: CASSLVRGGRYEQYF. The CDR3, as DNA: TGTGCCAGCAGCTTAGTGAGAGGGGGTCGGTACGAGCAGTACTTC. Filled out from reference TRBV11-2 and TRBJ2-7, the complete variable domain reads EAGVAQSPRYKIIEKRQSVAFWCNPISGHATLYWYQQILGQGPKLLIQFQNNGVVDDSQLPKDRFSAERLKGVDSTLKIQPAKLEDSAVYLCASSLVRGGRYEQYFGPGTRLTVT.

The chain links TRBV5-6 to TRBJ2-1; D remains unclear. The CDR3 sequence is 15 residues long. Germline CDR1 is SGHDT and CDR2 is YYEEEE. V was cut by 6 bases and J by 0 bases, with 13 bases left in between. For the CDR3, the DNA is TGTGCCAGCAAGCTTGGTCCTAGCTCCTACAATGAGCAGTTCTTC. It is translated as CASKLGPSSYNEQFF.

This clonotype is a singleton in its sample. The chain employs TRBV28 and TRBJ2-7, with 8 bases aligning to TRBD1. The junction had 9 bases not matched to a gene; V was cut back by 1 base and J by 7 bases. Looked up from germline, CDR1 is MDHEN and CDR2 is SYDVKM. This CDR3 is 15 amino acids long. The CDR3 DNA sequence: TGTGCCAGCAGTTTATTTTTCAGGGGGCTGGGAGAGCAGTACTTC. Translating gives CASSLFFRGLGEQYF. Looking up the rest from reference TRBV28 and TRBJ2-7 gives the full variable domain: DVKVTQSSRYLVKRTGEKVFLECVQDMDHENMFWYRQDPGLGLRLIYFSYDVKMKEKGDIPEGYSVSREKKERFSLILESASTNQTSMYLCASSLFFRGLGEQYFGPGTRLTVT.

The V gene is TRBV6-2 or TRBV6-3, the J gene TRBJ2-7; D is unresolved. This CDR3 region has 15 residues. Germline V gives CDR1 MNHEY, CDR2 SVGEGT. V was shortened by 6 bases and J by 4 bases, with 19 bases between the two germline ends. CDR3 coding DNA: TGTGCCAGCAGCGAACTCAGGCTACGATTTTACGAGCAGTACTTC. Translated: CASSELRLRFYEQYF.

This clonotype was seen ten or more times. The rearrangement joins TRBV12-3 or TRBV12-4 to TRBJ2-1, with D possibly TRBD2 on 5 matching bases. Trimming took 3 bases from V and 9 from J, leaving 18 bases between them. This CDR3 has 15 amino acids. CDR3 in DNA: TGTGCCAGCAGTTTCGGTCCGATCCCACGGGGTGAGCAGTTCTTC. Translated: CASSFGPIPRGEQFF.

This clonotype has a handful of counts. CDR3 protein: CASSQEGRQGSNQPQHF. CDR3 in DNA: TGCGCCAGCAGCCAAGAGGGGCGGCAGGGAAGCAATCAGCCCCAGCATTTT. This chain links TRBV4-1 with TRBJ1-5, with D perhaps TRBD1 (5 bases). V was trimmed by 0 bases and J by 1 base, leaving 13 bases between them. This CDR3 is 17 amino acids long. Germline CDR1 is MGHRA and CDR2 is YSYEKL.

The chain couples TRBV7-8 to TRBJ1-2, with D unresolved. Between the trimmed V and J ends, which lost 0 bases and 8 bases, there was a span of 10 bases. The CDR3 sequence is 13 residues long. Germline values: CDR1 SGHVS, CDR2 FQNEAQ. CDR3 amino acids: CASSLAAGWGYTF. The CDR3 DNA follows: TGTGCCAGCAGCTTAGCCGCAGGTTGGGGCTACACCTTC. The variable domain in full, completed from reference TRBV7-8 and TRBJ1-2, reads GAGVSQSPRYKVAKRGQDVALRCDPISGHVSLFWYQQALGQGPEFLTYFQNEAQLDKSGLPSDRFFAERPEGSVSTLKIQRTQQEDSAVYLCASSLAAGWGYTFGSGTRLTVV.

The V call is TRBV2, the J call TRBJ2-3; the match to TRBD2 covers 9 bases. The assigned J gene may be wrong: the sequence end matches TRBJ2-5 better. The CDR3 is made up of 14 amino acids. The germline V gene encodes CDR1 SNHLY and CDR2 FYNNEI. In nucleotides, the CDR3 is TGTGCCAGCAAGTTAGCGGGAGTGTTGGAGACCCAGTACTTC. Translating it yields CASKLAGVLETQYF.

This clonotype was counted only a few times. The rearrangement uses TRBV20-1 and TRBJ1-6, with D possibly being TRBD1 (6 bases). The germline V gene encodes CDR1 DFQATT and CDR2 SNEGSKA (reference sequence). The CDR3 consists of 16 residues. V was trimmed by 5 bases and J by 0 bases, leaving 14 bases between them. In DNA, the CDR3 is TGCAGTGCTCGGGACACCTTAAGCTCCTATAATTCACCCCTCCACTTT. Translating it yields CSARDTLSSYNSPLHF.

This clonotype has just a few counts. The chain has TRBV6-2 or TRBV6-3 and TRBJ1-2, with unresolved D. The CDR3 extends over 16 amino acids. In germline, CDR1 is MNHEY, CDR2 SVGEGT. Trimming took off 0 bases at V and 0 bases at J, with 11 bases between the two ends. The CDR3 nucleotides read TGTGCCAGCAGTTACTCGAGACCGGGTCCTAACTATGGCTACACCTTC. As protein: CASSYSRPGPNYGYTF.

This clonotype was counted between two and nine times. This may be a read error: a much more frequent sequence differs by one nucleotide. The chain combines TRBV18 with TRBJ2-3, with TRBD1 as a possible D gene (6 bases). Trimming pared 5 bases from V and 7 bases from J, leaving 13 bases between. Germline-derived CDR1 and CDR2 are KGHSH and LQKENI. The CDR3 runs 13 residues. This CDR3 is CASSSTQGYTQYF. The CDR3, as DNA: TGTGCCAGCTCATCGACCCAGGGGTATACGCAGTATTTT.

The chain couples TRBV27 to TRBJ2-2; 8 bases agree with TRBD1. The CDR3 has 17 amino acids. J lost 7 bases, V lost 7 bases, and 17 bases had no gene match. Germline CDR1 MNHEY, CDR2 SMNVEV (reference sequence). The CDR3 spells CASTPGGLGPASGELFF. For the CDR3, the DNA is TGTGCCAGCACCCCAGGGGGCCTAGGTCCTGCAAGCGGGGAGCTGTTTTTT.

Many counts were recorded for this clonotype. The V and J genes are TRBV12-3 or TRBV12-4 and TRBJ1-2; a possible D gene is TRBD1 (6 bases). The V gene lost 3 bases and the J gene lost 5 bases, with 10 bases spanning the gap. CDR3 length equals 13 residues. The CDR3 region has the DNA TGTGCCAGCAGTTTTGTAGGGGGGTATGGCTACACCTTC. It yields the protein CASSFVGGYGYTF.

The chain employs TRBV27 and TRBJ2-3, with D perhaps matching TRBD2 (6 bases). The CDR3 spans 16 residues. The V gene's germline CDR1 is MNHEY and CDR2 SMNVEV (reference sequence). V was shortened by 0 bases and J by 6 bases, with 16 bases between the two germline ends. The CDR3 reads CASSLSRDPPVDTQYF. CDR3 DNA sequence: TGTGCCAGCAGTTTATCGCGGGACCCTCCCGTGGATACGCAGTATTTT.

CDR3 nucleotide sequence: TGTGCCAGCAGCACAGGGGTACGAGAGACCCAGTACTTC. As protein: CASSTGVRETQYF. The chain employs TRBV14 and TRBJ2-5, with 7 positions matching TRBD1. Germline CDR1 and CDR2: SGHDN and FVKESK. This CDR3 contains 13 residues. Unmatched junction bases numbered 4, after V lost 5 bases and J lost 4 bases.

This clonotype was observed a few times. DNA of the CDR3: TGCAGCGTTGAGGACAACTACGAGCAGTACTTC. This encodes CSVEDNYEQYF. The chain links TRBV29-1 to TRBJ2-7; tentative D call: TRBD1 (5 bases). The CDR3 is 11 residues long. Germline CDR1 SQVTM, CDR2 ANQGSEA. The V end lost 3 bases, the J end lost 3 bases, and 6 bases lay between the germline ends.

V gene TRBV7-9 combines with J gene TRBJ1-6; the match to TRBD1 covers 9 bases. V trimming: 5 bases; J trimming: 14 bases; junction bases outside the gene matches: 7. CDR3 length equals 13 residues. The V gene's germline CDR1 is SEHNR and CDR2 FQNEAQ (reference sequence). The CDR3 reads CASSRRDRVSLHF. The CDR3 region has the DNA TGTGCCAGCAGCCGCCGGGACAGGGTCTCCCTCCACTTT.

The V gene is TRBV5-1, the J gene TRBJ2-7; 11 bases agree with TRBD1. The V gene end was trimmed by 4 bases and the J gene end by 0 bases; junction bases not matched to a gene: 9. Germline-derived CDR1 and CDR2 are SGHRS and YFSETQ. This CDR3 spans 17 amino acids. The CDR3 loop is CASSPGQGASSSYEQYF. CDR3 nucleotide sequence: TGCGCCAGCAGCCCCGGACAGGGGGCTTCGAGCTCCTACGAGCAGTACTTC.